These T cell receptor beta chains were read from a single sample in a study of shared clonotypes between healthy human individuals. Sequencing used immunoSEQ multiplex PCR; TCRdb keeps in-frame clones, though not all of them. The table includes a few million clones, around 90% detected once. Sequenced sample: naive CD4+ T cells from PBMCs. These receptor sequences come from a man between 18 and 29 years old in good health. Some clones in this sample may be carry-over from other donors' samples. Both conserved end residues are trimmed from each CDR3. The size entry is marked missing in some rows and otherwise reads once, few, many or a size class.

j_call	clone_size	cdr3_length	v_call	cdr3_aa
TRBJ2-7	.	14	TRBV4-1	ASSQDRTGRGHEQY
TRBJ1-1	.	12	TRBV7-2	ASSYGILNTEAF
TRBJ1-5	few	10	TRBV29-1	SVGQGNQPQH
TRBJ2-3	.	12	TRBV5-6	ASIGGLVSDTQY
TRBJ2-7	.	13	TRBV9	ASSVGQGRTYEQY
TRBJ1-5	.	10	TRBV2	ARRVEDQPQH
TRBJ1-4	once	11	TRBV7-2	ASSDRGGEKLF
TRBJ2-3	.	14	TRBV5-1	ASSRTGDVNTDTQY
TRBJ1-1	.	12	TRBV9	ASSPTGLNTEAF
TRBJ1-1	.	11	TRBV6-6	ASRLGANTEAF
TRBJ1-2	.	12	TRBV6-5	ASRPFGTGDGYT
TRBJ2-2	.	13	TRBV2	ASRGQGPPTGELF
TRBJ2-1	.	10	TRBV5-1	ASSPGSNEQF
TRBJ1-2	.	15	TRBV7-9	ASSFGQGALGDYGYT
TRBJ1-1	.	12	TRBV27	ASSHRGLDTEAF
TRBJ2-3	.	10	TRBV28	ASSLMGGTQY
TRBJ1-1	few	11	TRBV6-5	ASSYSNAGGAF
TRBJ1-5	.	13	TRBV6-1	ASRDRFNSNQPQH
TRBJ2-3	once	14	TRBV7-9	ASSLLTGVSGDTQY
TRBJ2-2	.	13	TRBV4-3	ASSQETGMKGELF
TRBJ2-1	.	14	TRBV7-2	ASSPWASGRGNEQF
TRBJ2-4	.	13	TRBV18	ASSPLGFGENIQY
TRBJ1-3	.	14	TRBV19	ASSFDRGNYGNTIY
TRBJ1-2	.	13	TRBV15	ATSRGGQTLAGYT
TRBJ1-3	.	12	TRBV2	ASSPRGFGNTIY
TRBJ2-3	.	11	TRBV6-5	ASSSPGTDTQY
TRBJ2-1	.	9	TRBV6-6	ASSVINEQF